The T cell receptor beta chain described here comes from a study of cytomegalovirus exposure and HLA in healthy donors. Whole-study findings and limits: In a later analysis, at a false discovery rate of 0.05, roughly 18,000 TCR beta sequences were associated with HLA alleles. Cytomegalovirus-associated TCR beta chains were listed, numbering some 170. Roughly uniform depth of sequencing across donors was assumed in presence/absence analyses. Several of the most significant clusters appeared, in a later analysis, to be linked to common viral pathogens.

In this sample, this clone turned up once. The antigen is not known. The sample has other DNA sequences that encode this CDR3 too. Germline CDR1 and CDR2: MNHNY and SVGAGI (reference sequence). Trimming at V came to 6 bases and at J to 2 bases, leaving 5 bases not matched to a gene. This CDR3 region has 15 residues. With 60 Vbeta and 13 Jbeta primers, the PCR was carried out. Measured with immunoSEQ multiplex PCR; TCRdb has only the in-frame clones, and not every one. The sample has about 200,000 clones; 65% to 90% are singletons. The clonotype was recovered from a woman aged 50 to 65 in good health and CMV-seronegative. The sequenced sample consisted of PBMCs. The V and J genes are TRBV6-6 and TRBJ2-7, with 12 bases fitting TRBD2. The CDR3 DNA follows: TGTGCCAGCAGCCCACTAGCGGGAGGAACCTACGAGCAGTACTTC. Translating gives CASSPLAGGTYEQYF.